This T cell receptor beta chain was recovered during a study of T cell clones after liver transplantation. Background on the study: Apart from a few HCV-positive recipients, transplants were for non-autoimmune, non-viral reasons. Until 12-24 months post-transplant, subjects got standard immunosuppression and no induction.

About this clone: What it binds is not known.

TCRdb's table, derived via immunoSEQ multiplex PCR, lists solely in-frame clones and lacks some. The sample holds under 85,000 clones; about 80% are singletons and the top ten take around 0.72%. From germline, CDR1 is SGHTA and CDR2 FQGNSA. The CDR3 length is 15 residues. V was clipped by 1 base and J by 5 bases, with 12 bases between them. Notes on the study in general: Post-transplant, graft-donor-reactive CD4 TCRbeta sequences in blood dropped significantly in most of the 8 subjects.

The J gene is TRBJ1-5, the V gene TRBV7-2; a possible D gene is TRBD1 (6 bases). Here the sequenced sample was CD4+ T cells from blood, taken 12 months after liver transplant. This clonotype was sampled from a human patient who received a liver transplant. Certain T cells may be donor cells from the graft. This CDR3 reads CASSLEGGWDQPQHF. In nucleotides, the CDR3 is TGTGCCAGCAGCTTAGAGGGGGGTTGGGATCAGCCCCAGCATTTT.